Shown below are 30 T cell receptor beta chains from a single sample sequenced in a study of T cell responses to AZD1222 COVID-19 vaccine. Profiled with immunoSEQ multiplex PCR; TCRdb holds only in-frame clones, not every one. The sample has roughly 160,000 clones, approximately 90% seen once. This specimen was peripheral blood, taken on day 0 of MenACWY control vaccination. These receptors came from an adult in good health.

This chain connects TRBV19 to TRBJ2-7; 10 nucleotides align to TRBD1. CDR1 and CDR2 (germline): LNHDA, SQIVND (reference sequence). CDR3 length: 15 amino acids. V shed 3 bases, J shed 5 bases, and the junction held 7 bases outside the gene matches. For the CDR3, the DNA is TGTGCCAGTAGTATTGGTCGGGACAGGGGTCACGAGCAGTACTTC. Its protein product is CASSIGRDRGHEQYF.

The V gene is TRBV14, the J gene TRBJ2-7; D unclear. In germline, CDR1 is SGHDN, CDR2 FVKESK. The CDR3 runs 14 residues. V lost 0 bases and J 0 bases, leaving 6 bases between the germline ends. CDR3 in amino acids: CASSQELGSYEQYF. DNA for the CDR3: TGTGCCAGCAGCCAAGAGCTGGGCTCCTACGAGCAGTACTTC.

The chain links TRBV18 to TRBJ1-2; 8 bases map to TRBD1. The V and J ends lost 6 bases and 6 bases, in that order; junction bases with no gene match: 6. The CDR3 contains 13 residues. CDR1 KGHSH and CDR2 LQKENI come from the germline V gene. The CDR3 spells CASSQTGDNGYTF. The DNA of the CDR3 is TGTGCCAGCTCCCAGACAGGGGACAATGGCTACACCTTC.

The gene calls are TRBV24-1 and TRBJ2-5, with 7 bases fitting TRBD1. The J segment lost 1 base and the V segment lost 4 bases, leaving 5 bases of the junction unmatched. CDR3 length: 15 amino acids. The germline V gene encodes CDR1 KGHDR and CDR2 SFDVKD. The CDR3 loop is CATSEQGLRQETQYF. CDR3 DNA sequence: TGTGCCACCAGTGAACAGGGGCTGCGCCAAGAGACCCAGTACTTC.

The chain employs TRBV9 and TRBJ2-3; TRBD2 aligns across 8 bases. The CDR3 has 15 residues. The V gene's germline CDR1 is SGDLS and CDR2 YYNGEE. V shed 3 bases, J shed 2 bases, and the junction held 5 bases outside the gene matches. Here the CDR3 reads CASSDLSGDTDTQYF. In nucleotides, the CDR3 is TGTGCCAGCAGCGACCTTAGCGGGGACACAGATACGCAGTATTTT.

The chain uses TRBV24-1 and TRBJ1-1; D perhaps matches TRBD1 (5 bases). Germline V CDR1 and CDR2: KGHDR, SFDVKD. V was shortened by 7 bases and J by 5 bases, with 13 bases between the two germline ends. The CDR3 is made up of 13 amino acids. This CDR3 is CATRSGMGTEAFF. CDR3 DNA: TGTGCCACCAGGTCAGGGATGGGGACTGAAGCTTTCTTT.

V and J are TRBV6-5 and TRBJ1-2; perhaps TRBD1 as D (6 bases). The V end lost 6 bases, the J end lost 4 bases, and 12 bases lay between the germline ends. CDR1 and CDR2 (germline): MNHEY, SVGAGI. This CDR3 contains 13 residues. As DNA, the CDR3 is TGTGCCAGCAGATCAGGGGCGGGCTATGGCTACACCTTC. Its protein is CASRSGAGYGYTF.

For the CDR3, the DNA is TGTGCCAGCTCACCACCCGGCAGGGGAGGGCAAGATACGCAGTATTTT. It specifies CASSPPGRGGQDTQYF. This sequence joins TRBV18 and TRBJ2-3, with a possible D match to TRBD2 (7 bases). Per the germline V gene, CDR1 is KGHSH and CDR2 is LQKENI. The V end lost 0 bases, the J end lost 5 bases, and 15 bases lay between the germline ends. The CDR3 totals 16 residues.

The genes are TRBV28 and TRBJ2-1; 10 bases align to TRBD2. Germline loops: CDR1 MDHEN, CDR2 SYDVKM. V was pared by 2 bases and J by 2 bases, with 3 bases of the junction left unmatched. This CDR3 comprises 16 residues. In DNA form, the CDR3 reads TGTGCCAGCAGTTTAAAGAGCGGGAGGGCCTACAATGAGCAGTTCTTC. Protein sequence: CASSLKSGRAYNEQFF.

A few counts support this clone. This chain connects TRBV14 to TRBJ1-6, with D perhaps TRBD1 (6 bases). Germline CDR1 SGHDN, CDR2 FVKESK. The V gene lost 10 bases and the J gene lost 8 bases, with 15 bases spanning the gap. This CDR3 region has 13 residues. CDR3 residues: CATSTGLYSPLHF. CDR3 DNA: TGTGCCACTTCGACAGGCCTCTATTCACCCCTCCACTTT.

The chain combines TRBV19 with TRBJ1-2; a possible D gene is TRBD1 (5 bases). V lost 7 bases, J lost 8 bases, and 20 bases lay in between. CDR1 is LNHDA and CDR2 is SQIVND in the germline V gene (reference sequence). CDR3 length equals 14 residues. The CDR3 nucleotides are TGTGCCAGTACCTTTTTTCAGGGAGGTACGGGCTACACCTTC. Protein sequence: CASTFFQGGTGYTF. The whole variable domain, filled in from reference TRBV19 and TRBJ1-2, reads DGGITQSPKYLFRKEGQNVTLSCEQNLNHDAMYWYRQDPGQGLRLIYYSQIVNDFQKGDIAEGYSVSREKKESFPLTVTSAQKNPTAFYLCASTFFQGGTGYTFGSGTRLTVV.

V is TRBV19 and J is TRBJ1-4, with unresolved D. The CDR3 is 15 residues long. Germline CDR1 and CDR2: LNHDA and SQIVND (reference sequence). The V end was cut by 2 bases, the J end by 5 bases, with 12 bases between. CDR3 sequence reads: CASSISYSINEKLFF. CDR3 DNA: TGTGCCAGTAGTATATCCTACAGCATAAATGAAAAACTGTTTTTT.

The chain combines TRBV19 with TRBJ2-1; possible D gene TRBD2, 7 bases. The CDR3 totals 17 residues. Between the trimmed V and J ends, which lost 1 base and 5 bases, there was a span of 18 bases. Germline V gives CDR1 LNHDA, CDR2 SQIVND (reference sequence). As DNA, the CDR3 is TGTGCCAGTAGTATAGGGGGGGGACAAGGTAATGACAATGAGCAGTTCTTC. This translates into CASSIGGGQGNDNEQFF.

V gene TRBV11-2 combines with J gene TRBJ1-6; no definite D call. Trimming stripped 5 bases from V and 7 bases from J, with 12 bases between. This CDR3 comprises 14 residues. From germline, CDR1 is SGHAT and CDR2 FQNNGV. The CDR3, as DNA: TGTGCCAGCAGCATACAAGGAATGAATTCACCCCTCCACTTT. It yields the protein CASSIQGMNSPLHF. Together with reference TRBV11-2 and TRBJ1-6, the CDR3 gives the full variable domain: EAGVAQSPRYKIIEKRQSVAFWCNPISGHATLYWYQQILGQGPKLLIQFQNNGVVDDSQLPKDRFSAERLKGVDSTLKIQPAKLEDSAVYLCASSIQGMNSPLHFGNGTRLTVT.

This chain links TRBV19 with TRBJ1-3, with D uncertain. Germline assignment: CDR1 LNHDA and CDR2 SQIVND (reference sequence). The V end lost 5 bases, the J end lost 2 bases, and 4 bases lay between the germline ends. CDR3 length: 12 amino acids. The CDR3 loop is CASSPPGNTIYF. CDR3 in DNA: TGTGCCAGTAGTCCTCCTGGAAACACCATATATTTT.

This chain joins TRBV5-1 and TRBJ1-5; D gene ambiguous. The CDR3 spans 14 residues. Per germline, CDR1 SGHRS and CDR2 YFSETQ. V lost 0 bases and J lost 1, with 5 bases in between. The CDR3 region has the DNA TGCGCCAGCAGCTTGGATGGCAGCAATCAGCCCCAGCATTTT. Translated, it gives CASSLDGSNQPQHF.

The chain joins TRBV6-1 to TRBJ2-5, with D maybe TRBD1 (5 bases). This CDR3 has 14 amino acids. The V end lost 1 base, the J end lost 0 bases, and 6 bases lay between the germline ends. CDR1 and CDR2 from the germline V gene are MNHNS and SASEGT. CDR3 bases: TGTGCCAGCAGTGAAGGGGGCAACCAAGAGACCCAGTACTTC. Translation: CASSEGGNQETQYF.

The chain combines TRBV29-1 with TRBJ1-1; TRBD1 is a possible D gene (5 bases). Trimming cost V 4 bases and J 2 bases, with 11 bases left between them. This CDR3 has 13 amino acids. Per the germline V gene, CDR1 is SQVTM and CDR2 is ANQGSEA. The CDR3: CSVGLRGNTEAFF. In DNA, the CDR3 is TGCAGCGTTGGATTGCGGGGCAACACTGAAGCTTTCTTT.

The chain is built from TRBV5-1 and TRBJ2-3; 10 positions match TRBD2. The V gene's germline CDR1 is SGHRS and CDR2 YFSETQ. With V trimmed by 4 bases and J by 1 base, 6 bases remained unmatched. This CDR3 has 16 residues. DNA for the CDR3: TGCGCCAGCAGCCCGGCCGGACTAGCGGGCACAGATACGCAGTATTTT. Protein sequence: CASSPAGLAGTDTQYF.

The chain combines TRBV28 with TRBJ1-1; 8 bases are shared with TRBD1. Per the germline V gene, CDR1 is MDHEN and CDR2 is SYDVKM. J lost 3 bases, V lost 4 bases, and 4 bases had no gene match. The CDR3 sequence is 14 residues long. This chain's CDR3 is CASSYQGADTEAFF. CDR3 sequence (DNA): TGTGCCAGCAGTTACCAGGGGGCGGACACTGAAGCTTTCTTT.

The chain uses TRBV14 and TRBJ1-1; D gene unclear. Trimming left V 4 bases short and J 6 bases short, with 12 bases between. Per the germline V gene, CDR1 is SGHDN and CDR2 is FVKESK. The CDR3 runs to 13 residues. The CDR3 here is CASSPELGSEAFF. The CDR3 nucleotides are TGTGCCAGCAGCCCTGAGCTAGGGTCTGAAGCTTTCTTT. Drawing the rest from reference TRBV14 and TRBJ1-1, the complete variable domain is EAGVTQFPSHSVIEKGQTVTLRCDPISGHDNLYWYRRVMGKEIKFLLHFVKESKQDESGMPNNRFLAERTGGTYSTLKVQPAELEDSGVYFCASSPELGSEAFFGQGTRLTVV.

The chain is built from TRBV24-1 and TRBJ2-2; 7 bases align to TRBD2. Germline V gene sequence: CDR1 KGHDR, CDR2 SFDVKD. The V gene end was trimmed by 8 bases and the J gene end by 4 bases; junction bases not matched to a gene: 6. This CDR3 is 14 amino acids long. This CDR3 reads CATMKGRGTGELFF. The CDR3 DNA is TGTGCCACCATGAAGGGGAGGGGCACCGGGGAGCTGTTTTTT.

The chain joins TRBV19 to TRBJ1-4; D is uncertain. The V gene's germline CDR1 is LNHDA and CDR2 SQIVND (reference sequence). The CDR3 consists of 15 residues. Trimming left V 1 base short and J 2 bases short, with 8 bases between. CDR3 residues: CASSIVGVTNEKLFF. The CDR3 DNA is TGTGCCAGTAGTATAGTGGGCGTCACTAATGAAAAACTGTTTTTT.

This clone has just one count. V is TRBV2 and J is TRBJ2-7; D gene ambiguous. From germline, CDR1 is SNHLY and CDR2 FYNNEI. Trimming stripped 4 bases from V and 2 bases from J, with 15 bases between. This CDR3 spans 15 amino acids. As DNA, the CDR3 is TGTGCCAGCAGTGGAGACAAGCGCGCGACCTACGAGCAGTACTTC. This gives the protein CASSGDKRATYEQYF.

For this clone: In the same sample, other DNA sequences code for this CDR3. CDR3 in DNA: TGTGCCAGCAAAGGGGAGACCCAGTACTTC. Its translation is CASKGETQYF. The chain carries TRBV6-5 and TRBJ2-5; D is unresolved. The CDR3 spans 10 residues. Trimming removed 7 bases from V and 5 bases from J, with 5 bases in between. Germline V gene data show CDR1 as MNHEY and CDR2 as SVGAGI.

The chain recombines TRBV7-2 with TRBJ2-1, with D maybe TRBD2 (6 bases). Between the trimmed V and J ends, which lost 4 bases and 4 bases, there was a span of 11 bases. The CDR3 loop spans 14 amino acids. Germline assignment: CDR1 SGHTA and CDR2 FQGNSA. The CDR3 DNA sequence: TGTGCCAGCAGCTCGGGGGTCCGATACAATGAGCAGTTCTTC. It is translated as CASSSGVRYNEQFF.

Written as DNA, the CDR3 is TGTGCCAGCAGCTTGGGACAGGGGAACACCGGGGAGCTGTTTTTT. Translated, it gives CASSLGQGNTGELFF. The V call is TRBV7-6, the J call TRBJ2-2; 9 nucleotides match TRBD1. CDR1 and CDR2 from the germline V gene are SGHVS and FNYEAQ. CDR3 size: 15 residues. With V trimmed by 3 bases and J by 1 base, 0 bases remained unmatched.

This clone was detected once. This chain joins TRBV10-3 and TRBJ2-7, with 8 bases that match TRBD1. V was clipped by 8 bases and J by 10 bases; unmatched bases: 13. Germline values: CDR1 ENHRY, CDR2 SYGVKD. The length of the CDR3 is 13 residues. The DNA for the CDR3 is TGTGCCATCTCTCCGGACAGGGATAAGGGTCAGTACTTC. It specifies CAISPDRDKGQYF.

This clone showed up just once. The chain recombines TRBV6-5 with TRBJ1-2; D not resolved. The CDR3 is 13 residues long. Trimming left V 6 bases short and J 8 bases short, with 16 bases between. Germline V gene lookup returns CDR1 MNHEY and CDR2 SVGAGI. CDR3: CASRYPPAGGYTF. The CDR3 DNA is TGTGCCAGCAGATACCCCCCGGCAGGCGGCTACACCTTC.

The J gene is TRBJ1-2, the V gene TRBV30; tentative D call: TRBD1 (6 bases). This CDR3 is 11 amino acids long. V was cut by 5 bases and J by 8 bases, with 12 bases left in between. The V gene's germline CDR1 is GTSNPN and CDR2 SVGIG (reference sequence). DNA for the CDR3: TGTGCCTGGGCACAGGGTCGGGGCTACACCTTC. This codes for CAWAQGRGYTF.